This T cell receptor beta chain was sequenced during a study of human T cells and chemical hapten exposure. TCRdb re-derived calls from the RACE reads in MiXCR, one entry per CDR3 protein. This repertoire shows about 400,000 distinct CDR3 sequences, over 6% found once; its top ten account for about 5%. Study observations and caveats: No change in TCRs above 1 in 1000 frequency was produced by DPC sensitization.

There are 15 residues in the CDR3. The germline gives CDR1 SQVTM, CDR2 ANQGSEA. V was pared by 1 base and J by 0 bases, with 11 bases between. This clonotype appeared a few times. Its antigen is not identified. The time point here: patch test 2, 6 weeks after DPC sensitization. Treatment in this sample: therapeutic diphenylcyclopropenone sensitization with weekly scalp DPC. The chain links TRBV29-1 to TRBJ2-3; D not certain. Sequenced here: whole blood, sampled in connection with sensitization to the hapten diphenylcyclopropenone (DPC). This sequence originates from a woman younger than 30 with alopecia areata. Some clones in this sample may be carry-over from other donors' samples. CDR3 region: CSVEAARPSTDTQYF. The DNA for the CDR3 is TGCAGCGTTGAAGCGGCGCGGCCTAGCACAGATACGCAGTATTTT.